This T cell receptor beta chain was found in a study of blood T cell repertoires in COVID-19. The ends lost 3 bases at V and 2 bases at J; junction bases unmatched: 8. The CDR3 runs to 16 residues. Germline lookup yields CDR1 SNHLY and CDR2 FYNNEI. The assay was immunoSEQ multiplex PCR, and TCRdb's table has in-frame clones only and misses some. The table has roughly 410,000 clones, approximately 89% seen once. This TCR came from an older woman with COVID-19, enrolled during active disease. This chain uses TRBV2 with TRBJ2-5, with 8 positions matching TRBD1. The sample comprised peripheral blood. CDR3 nucleotide sequence: TGTGCCAGCAGTGATCCGACAGGGGCCTTACAAGAGACCCAGTACTTC. Translated, it gives CASSDPTGALQETQYF.